This entry is about one TCR beta chain. This specimen comes from a study of blood T cell repertoires in COVID-19. Across the study: Samples of COVID-19 (acute and convalescent) were obtained from the United States, Italy and Spain. The cDNA or gDNA used as material had been derived from T cells, B-cell-depleted T cells, or PBMCs.

Original processing methods: Counts of nucleated cells, estimated from reference gene primer amplification, were obtained. Clones were read by immunoSEQ multiplex PCR, and TCRdb kept only the in-frame ones, dropping some. V and J calls and clone size follow that table, whereas D and trimming were derived from the DNA. This sample has 95,000 to 150,000 clones, with 88% found just once. Specimen: peripheral blood. This TCR derives from a woman older than 75 with acute or convalescent COVID-19.

The CDR3 sequence is CASSRAGGNWEQFF. CDR3 nucleotides: TGTGCCAGTAGTCGGGCAGGGGGCAATTGGGAGCAGTTCTTC. The chain combines TRBV19 with TRBJ2-1; 8 bases match TRBD1. CDR1 is LNHDA and CDR2 is SQIVND in the germline V gene (reference sequence). The CDR3 is made up of 14 amino acids. J was trimmed by 10 bases and V by 5 bases; bases with no gene match: 10. Complete variable domain (other parts from reference TRBV19 and TRBJ2-1): DGGITQSPKYLFRKEGQNVTLSCEQNLNHDAMYWYRQDPGQGLRLIYYSQIVNDFQKGDIAEGYSVSREKKESFPLTVTSAQKNPTAFYLCASSRAGGNWEQFFGPGTRLTVL.